The 9 T cell receptor beta chains below all came from one sample that was sequenced in a study of shared clonotypes between healthy human individuals. Measured with immunoSEQ multiplex PCR; TCRdb has only the in-frame clones, and not every one. The sample lists about 1 million clones, around 74% occurring once. Material for sequencing was memory CD4+ T cells sorted from blood. The subset here: CD45RA-negative fraction. These receptors were obtained from a man aged 18-30 years in good health.

The chain joins TRBV19 to TRBJ1-2, with D possibly TRBD1 on 5 matching bases. This CDR3 region has 14 residues. The V and J ends lost 9 bases and 5 bases respectively, with 19 bases between them. Germline loops: CDR1 LNHDA, CDR2 SQIVND (reference sequence). CDR3 loop: CASREGASWYGYTF. CDR3 sequence (DNA): TGTGCCAGCAGGGAAGGGGCTTCATGGTATGGCTACACCTTC.

The chain combines TRBV4-3 with TRBJ2-2, with a tentative D call TRBD2 (5 bases). CDR1 LGHNA and CDR2 YSLEER come from the germline V gene. The CDR3 is 16 residues long. V lost 0 bases to trimming and J lost 4 bases, with 12 bases between them. This CDR3 is CASSQEWLAPTGELFF. The DNA for the CDR3 is TGCGCCAGCAGCCAAGAGTGGCTAGCCCCCACCGGGGAGCTGTTTTTT.

The chain has TRBV5-1 and TRBJ1-1; TRBD1 matches at 7 bases. Losses at the gene ends were 3 bases for V and 4 bases for J; bases not matched to a gene: 15. The CDR3 runs 17 residues. The V gene's germline CDR1 is SGHRS and CDR2 YFSETQ. The CDR3 nucleotides read TGCGCCAGCAGCTCAATAGATACAGGGGTCAACCCCACTGAAGCTTTCTTT. Its protein is CASSSIDTGVNPTEAFF.

This sequence joins TRBV19 and TRBJ2-7; 10 bases match TRBD2. The CDR3 sequence is 16 residues long. V gave up 7 bases and J gave up 1 base; unmatched junction bases: 10. Germline V CDR1 and CDR2: LNHDA, SQIVND (reference sequence). CDR3 protein: CASTKNGAGGSYEQYF. DNA for the CDR3: TGTGCCAGTACCAAGAATGGAGCGGGAGGGTCCTACGAGCAGTACTTC.

The table lists this clone with a few counts. CDR3 loop: CASSPRAGRAGNSPLHF. The CDR3 nucleotides are TGTGCCAGCAGTCCCCGGGCAGGGAGAGCTGGGAATTCACCCCTCCACTTT. The V call is TRBV27, the J call TRBJ1-6, with a weak D call TRBD1 (5 bases). CDR1 and CDR2 from the germline V gene are MNHEY and SMNVEV (reference sequence). V was cut by 5 bases and J by 7 bases, with 21 bases left in between. The CDR3 loop spans 17 amino acids.

The chain is built from TRBV28 and TRBJ1-2, with 8 bases identical to TRBD1. CDR1 is MDHEN and CDR2 is SYDVKM in the germline V gene. V lost 5 bases, J lost 5 bases, and 7 bases stayed unmatched. The CDR3 spans 14 residues. The CDR3: CASSERQGQYGYTF. The CDR3 bases are TGTGCCAGCAGTGAACGACAGGGGCAATATGGCTACACCTTC.

The chain recombines TRBV30 with TRBJ2-4, with 11 bases identical to TRBD2. The CDR3 runs to 17 residues. After removal of 1 base from V and 0 bases from J, the junction contained 5 bases not matched to a gene. Germline V gene data show CDR1 as GTSNPN and CDR2 as SVGIG (reference sequence). The CDR3 here is CAWSASGGTLAKNIQYF. For the CDR3, the DNA is TGTGCCTGGAGTGCTAGCGGGGGGACCTTAGCCAAAAACATTCAGTACTTC.

In this sample, this clone turned up a few times. The genes are TRBV2 and TRBJ2-2; 9 bases agree with TRBD1. Germline loops: CDR1 SNHLY, CDR2 FYNNEI. Trimming took 7 bases from V and 6 from J; bases not matched to a gene: 6. CDR3 length: 14 amino acids. CDR3 nucleotide sequence: TGTGCCAGCATAATTGACAGGGGGGCCGGGGAGCTGTTTTTT. Protein product: CASIIDRGAGELFF.

This clone was seen only once. CDR3 DNA sequence: TGTGCCAGCAGTGAACTTGGTCCGCCCGGGGAGCTGTTTTTT. Encoded protein: CASSELGPPGELFF. The chain couples TRBV6-1 to TRBJ2-2; D remains unclear. Trimming removed 2 bases from V and 6 bases from J, with 10 bases in between. The CDR3 loop spans 14 amino acids. CDR1 and CDR2 from the germline V gene are MNHNS and SASEGT.